The 30 T cell receptor beta chains below come from one sample, sequenced in a study of PD-1 blockade in classical Hodgkin lymphoma. Using immunoSEQ multiplex PCR, the repertoire was profiled, and TCRdb retains in-frame clones only, with some absent. The data contain roughly 11,000 clones, 70% to 90% of them singletons. Autologous stem cell transplantation was followed by relapse in every patient, and brentuximab vedotin exposure varied. Material: peripheral blood mononuclear cells (PBMCs), obtained at baseline. The receptors were sampled from a human donor with classical Hodgkin lymphoma.

This chain joins TRBV10-3 and TRBJ2-7; the match to TRBD2 covers 10 bases. Germline V lookup: CDR1 ENHRY, CDR2 SYGVKD. The V segment lost 4 bases and the J segment 4 bases; nucleotides outside the gene matches: 7. CDR3 length: 15 residues. The CDR3 nucleotides read TGTGCCATCAGTGCTGCTAGCGGGAGTAATTACGAGCAGTACTTC. This sequence encodes CAISAASGSNYEQYF.

The V and J genes are TRBV7-3 and TRBJ2-7; D gene unclear. CDR1 and CDR2 from the germline V gene are SGHTA and FQGTGA. The CDR3 is 12 residues long. Trimming took off 2 bases at V and 5 bases at J, with 7 bases between the two ends. The CDR3 sequence is CASSLSGDEQYF. CDR3 nucleotides: TGTGCCAGCAGCTTATCTGGGGACGAGCAGTACTTC. Based on the CDR3 plus reference TRBV7-3 and TRBJ2-7, the full variable domain is GAGVSQTPSNKVTEKGKYVELRCDPISGHTALYWYRQSLGQGPEFLIYFQGTGAADDSGLPNDRFFAVRPEGSVSTLKIQRTERGDSAVYLCASSLSGDEQYFGPGTRLTVT.

J is TRBJ1-1 and V is TRBV15; D not resolved. Germline CDR1 reads LNHNV; CDR2 reads YYDKDF (reference sequence). Trimming cost V 8 bases and J 1 base, with 17 bases left between them. The CDR3 length is 15 residues. The CDR3 loop is CATRPGRRGNTEAFF. DNA for the CDR3: TGTGCCACCCGGCCGGGAAGGCGGGGGAACACTGAAGCTTTCTTT.

The rearrangement links TRBV6-5 to TRBJ2-3; a possible D gene is TRBD1 (5 bases). The V and J ends lost 2 bases and 4 bases respectively, with 7 bases between them. CDR3 length equals 13 residues. Germline CDR1 MNHEY, CDR2 SVGAGI. In nucleotides, the CDR3 is TGTGCCAGCAGTTACGCAGGGTCAGATACGCAGTATTTT. It yields the protein CASSYAGSDTQYF.

The rearrangement joins TRBV18 to TRBJ1-6; D ambiguous. Looked up from germline, CDR1 is KGHSH and CDR2 is LQKENI. Trimming removed 2 bases at V and 10 bases at J, with 12 bases between. The CDR3 has 14 residues. The CDR3 nucleotides read TGTGCCAGCTCACCAGGACGGGATGGGTCACCCCTCCACTTT. Translating it yields CASSPGRDGSPLHF. The entire variable domain, with the rest obtained from reference TRBV18 and TRBJ1-6, is as follows: NAGVMQNPRHLVRRRGQEARLRCSPMKGHSHVYWYRQLPEEGLKFMVYLQKENIIDESGMPKERFSAEFPKEGPSILRIQQVVRGDSAAYFCASSPGRDGSPLHFGNGTRLTVT.

This clone has a single count. The rearrangement uses TRBV7-2 and TRBJ2-7, with D uncertain. The CDR3 spans 11 residues. The V end was cut by 1 base, the J end by 6 bases, with 4 bases between. Germline V gene data show CDR1 as SGHTA and CDR2 as FQGNSA. CDR3 loop: CASSLGVEQYF. The CDR3 bases are TGTGCCAGCAGCTTAGGGGTCGAGCAGTACTTC. Drawing the rest from reference TRBV7-2 and TRBJ2-7, the complete variable domain is GAGVSQSPSNKVTEKGKDVELRCDPISGHTALYWYRQSLGQGLEFLIYFQGNSAPDKSGLPSDRFSAERTGGSVSTLTIQRTQQEDSAVYLCASSLGVEQYFGPGTRLTVT.

This chain connects TRBV7-9 to TRBJ2-3, with 7 bases that match TRBD2. This CDR3 contains 14 residues. Trimming at V came to 5 bases and at J to 6 bases, leaving 8 bases not matched to a gene. Germline V gene data show CDR1 as SEHNR and CDR2 as FQNEAQ (reference sequence). Written as DNA, the CDR3 is TGTGCCAGCAGCCGGACTAGTCTTCGCGATACGCAGTATTTT. This codes for CASSRTSLRDTQYF.

V gene TRBV4-2 combines with J gene TRBJ1-3; 7 nucleotides line up with TRBD1. Germline V gives CDR1 LGHNA, CDR2 YNFKEQ. J lost 0 bases, V lost 5 bases, and 13 bases had no gene match. The CDR3 extends over 18 amino acids. Here the CDR3 reads CASSAHSRGIYSGNTIYF. CDR3 coding DNA: TGTGCCAGCAGCGCTCATTCCAGGGGGATCTACTCTGGAAACACCATATATTTT.

This clone was seen more than once but under ten times. The chain carries TRBV6-6 and TRBJ1-2; a possible D gene is TRBD1 (6 bases). Germline V gives CDR1 MNHNY, CDR2 SVGAGI (reference sequence). The CDR3 contains 12 residues. The germline V and J ends were trimmed by 5 bases and 8 bases, with 12 bases remaining between them. The DNA of the CDR3 is TGTGCCAGCAGTAACAGGGAATTGGGCTACACCTTC. Its protein is CASSNRELGYTF.

The J gene is TRBJ2-1, the V gene TRBV13, with TRBD2 matching 7 bases. J lost 8 bases, V lost 5 bases, and 9 bases had no gene match. From germline, CDR1 is PRHDT and CDR2 FYEKMQ (reference sequence). This CDR3 has 14 residues. CDR3 region: CASSVVTSSDEQFF. DNA for the CDR3: TGTGCCAGCAGCGTAGTGACTAGCAGCGATGAGCAGTTCTTC.

V gene TRBV19 combines with J gene TRBJ2-1; 8 nucleotides align to TRBD1. There are 15 residues in the CDR3. CDR1 and CDR2 from the germline V gene are LNHDA and SQIVND (reference sequence). V shed 3 bases, J shed 8 bases, and the junction held 9 bases outside the gene matches. CDR3 in amino acids: CASSIGRQGFDEQFF. In nucleotides, the CDR3 is TGTGCCAGTAGTATCGGGAGACAGGGGTTCGATGAGCAGTTCTTC.

The chain joins TRBV5-4 to TRBJ2-4, with D perhaps assigned TRBD1 or TRBD2 (5 bases each). V was trimmed by 5 bases and J by 2 bases, leaving 11 bases between them. This CDR3 has 14 residues. CDR1 and CDR2 (germline): SGHNT, YYREEE (reference sequence). The CDR3 nucleotides are TGTGCCAGCAGTATGGAGGACACCAAAAACATTCAGTACTTC. This translates into CASSMEDTKNIQYF.

CDR3 coding DNA: TGTGCCAGCAGCTTTGGACAGGGGGCGTCCTACGAGCAGTACTTC. Amino acids: CASSFGQGASYEQYF. The J gene is TRBJ2-7, the V gene TRBV7-2, with 11 bases aligning to TRBD1. Germline V lookup: CDR1 SGHTA, CDR2 FQGNSA. With 3 bases clipped from V and 1 base from J, the junction kept 2 bases outside the gene matches. The CDR3 runs to 15 residues.

This chain connects TRBV10-3 to TRBJ1-1; 11 nucleotides match TRBD1. With V trimmed by 2 bases and J by 7 bases, 6 bases remained unmatched. The CDR3 spans 15 residues. Germline loops: CDR1 ENHRY, CDR2 SYGVKD. The CDR3 sequence: CAISELGTGGVEAFF. The CDR3 DNA reads as TGTGCCATCAGTGAGCTCGGGACAGGGGGGGTTGAAGCTTTCTTT.

This chain connects TRBV7-9 to TRBJ1-6; a weak D match, TRBD1 (6 bases). Germline V gives CDR1 SEHNR, CDR2 FQNEAQ (reference sequence). The CDR3 contains 13 residues. Trimming took off 5 bases at V and 10 bases at J, with 12 bases between the two ends. CDR3: CASSQTGISPLHF. In DNA, the CDR3 is TGTGCCAGCAGCCAAACAGGGATATCACCCCTCCACTTT.

This rearrangement joins TRBV6-6 to TRBJ2-7, with D perhaps matching TRBD1 (6 bases). CDR3 size: 12 residues. In germline, CDR1 is MNHNY, CDR2 SVGAGI (reference sequence). Between the trimmed V and J ends, which lost 4 bases and 6 bases, there was a span of 10 bases. CDR3 sequence (DNA): TGTGCCAGCAGTTTCTCCAGGGGCGAGCAGTACTTC. Protein sequence: CASSFSRGEQYF.

The rearrangement links TRBV7-9 to TRBJ1-2, with unresolved D. V dropped 0 bases and J dropped 3 bases, with 11 bases sitting between them. Germline CDR1 is SEHNR and CDR2 is FQNEAQ (reference sequence). The CDR3 spans 15 residues. Here the CDR3 DNA reads TGTGCCAGCAGCTTAGCCAAACGGGGTGACTATGGCTACACCTTC. Translating gives CASSLAKRGDYGYTF.

The chain couples TRBV7-9 to TRBJ2-5, with TRBD2 identical over 8 bases. The CDR3 covers 15 residues. CDR1 SEHNR and CDR2 FQNEAQ come from the germline V gene (reference sequence). V gave up 3 bases and J gave up 5 bases; unmatched junction bases: 8. The CDR3 is CASSFLGGGRETQYF. Here the CDR3 DNA reads TGTGCCAGCAGCTTTCTTGGCGGGGGGCGCGAGACCCAGTACTTC.

CDR3 bases: TGTGCCAGCAGCCAATTTAGTACAGGGCGAGCTTTCTTT. Its translation: CASSQFSTGRAFF. This sequence joins TRBV16 and TRBJ1-1; maybe TRBD1 (6 bases). The CDR3 runs to 13 residues. Trimming removed 1 base at V and 10 bases at J, with 13 bases between. Germline-derived CDR1 and CDR2 are KGHSY and FQNENV.

The chain carries TRBV7-9 and TRBJ1-3; D unresolved. This CDR3 is 14 amino acids long. Looked up from germline, CDR1 is SEHNR and CDR2 is FQNEAQ (reference sequence). Trimming cost V 9 bases and J 4 bases, with 16 bases left between them. CDR3 nucleotides: TGTGCCAGTTCGCCGGTGGGGATGGGAAACACCATATATTTT. Translation gives CASSPVGMGNTIYF.

The chain's CDR3 is CASSQQGARRVFTEAFF. CDR3 DNA sequence: TGTGCCAGCAGTCAACAGGGGGCGAGACGTGTGTTCACTGAAGCTTTCTTT. The V call is TRBV2, the J call TRBJ1-1; 9 bases fit TRBD1. CDR1 is SNHLY and CDR2 is FYNNEI in the germline V gene. J gave up 4 bases and V 5 bases, and 14 bases lay outside the gene matches. The CDR3 runs 17 residues.

The chain carries TRBV6-4 and TRBJ1-5, with D unclear. Germline CDR1 is MRHNA and CDR2 is SNTAGT. This CDR3 region has 16 residues. The V and J ends lost 3 bases and 6 bases respectively, with 18 bases between them. Here the CDR3 reads CASSEYPRPLVQPQHF. In DNA form, the CDR3 reads TGTGCCAGCAGTGAATACCCAAGACCTCTTGTTCAGCCCCAGCATTTT.

The V call is TRBV18, the J call TRBJ2-1; the D call may be TRBD1 or TRBD2 (5 bases each). The CDR3 loop spans 14 amino acids. V lost 7 bases, J lost 4 bases, and 14 bases lay in between. In germline, CDR1 is KGHSH, CDR2 LQKENI. Here the CDR3 reads CASYSDEGYNEQFF. CDR3 DNA: TGTGCCAGCTATTCGGACGAGGGGTACAATGAGCAGTTCTTC.

The CDR3: CASRPTGWNQPQHF. CDR3 bases: TGTGCCAGCAGGCCTACAGGGTGGAATCAGCCCCAGCATTTT. This chain connects TRBV28 to TRBJ1-5; the D gene is possibly TRBD1 (6 bases). The V end was cut by 6 bases, the J end by 4 bases, with 13 bases between. This CDR3 is 14 amino acids long. Germline V CDR1 and CDR2: MDHEN, SYDVKM.

The V gene is TRBV4-3, the J gene TRBJ1-2; no clear D. This CDR3 contains 16 residues. CDR1 is LGHNA, CDR2 YSLEER, per germline. V lost 0 bases and J 4 bases, leaving 15 bases between the germline ends. The CDR3 protein is CASSQDITDTSYGYTF. CDR3 DNA sequence: TGCGCCAGCAGCCAAGATATTACAGACACAAGCTATGGCTACACCTTC.

This chain links TRBV5-1 with TRBJ1-6, with D maybe TRBD1 (6 bases). V was trimmed by 0 bases and J by 7 bases, leaving 17 bases between them. Germline assignment: CDR1 SGHRS and CDR2 YFSETQ. This CDR3 is built from 17 residues. The CDR3 DNA reads TGCGCCAGCAGCTTGGGTAGCCAGGGGCCACGGAATTCACCCCTCCACTTT. Its protein is CASSLGSQGPRNSPLHF.

This rearrangement joins TRBV11-3 to TRBJ1-2; D is ambiguous. The germline V and J ends were trimmed by 0 bases and 0 bases, with 5 bases remaining between them. This CDR3 is 14 amino acids long. CDR1 and CDR2 (germline): SGHNT, YENEEA. The CDR3: CASSLEPTNYGYTF. The CDR3 DNA is TGTGCCAGCAGCTTAGAGCCAACTAACTATGGCTACACCTTC. The variable domain in full, completed from reference TRBV11-3 and TRBJ1-2, reads EAGVVQSPRYKIIEKKQPVAFWCNPISGHNTLYWYLQNLGQGPELLIRYENEEAVDDSQLPKDRFSAERLKGVDSTLKIQPAELGDSAVYLCASSLEPTNYGYTFGSGTRLTVV.

This clone was seen a handful of times. The chain combines TRBV27 with TRBJ2-7; tentative D call: TRBD1 (6 bases). There are 16 residues in the CDR3. Trimming left V 0 bases short and J 3 bases short, with 15 bases between. Germline V lookup: CDR1 MNHEY, CDR2 SMNVEV (reference sequence). CDR3 loop: CASSLSGRGIIYEQYF. The CDR3 nucleotides are TGTGCCAGCAGTTTATCTGGCAGGGGAATAATCTACGAGCAGTACTTC.

CDR3 nucleotide sequence: TGTGCCAGCAGCTTAGCGCCCGGGGTCGACGAGCAGTACTTC. As protein: CASSLAPGVDEQYF. This rearrangement joins TRBV7-2 to TRBJ2-7, with D possibly matching TRBD2 (5 bases). The CDR3 contains 14 residues. Germline V lookup: CDR1 SGHTA, CDR2 FQGNSA. Trimming removed 0 bases from V and 5 bases from J, with 11 bases in between.

This chain connects TRBV6-6 to TRBJ1-2, with 7 bases matching TRBD1. Germline trimming cut 7 bases from V and 4 bases from J; bases unmatched to any gene: 12. Germline CDR1 MNHNY, CDR2 SVGAGI (reference sequence). The CDR3 sequence is 15 residues long. The CDR3 loop reads CASISQGIQGYGYTF. The CDR3 DNA follows: TGTGCCAGCATTTCACAGGGGATTCAGGGCTATGGCTACACCTTC.